The next 22 T cell receptor beta chains were all read from a single sample in a study of T-cell memory formation after mild COVID-19. MiXCR was run by TCRdb on the 5' RACE reads, yielding one entry per CDR3 protein. Found here are 300,000 to 350,000 distinct CDR3 sequences, roughly a fifth of them singletons; the top ten hold around a fifth. The source material was PBMCs or a T cell subset sorted from them (not recorded which). These receptors originate from a man aged 18 to 29 who had mild COVID-19 (a few samples of this study predate the infection). Cell type and time point are not known.

A note on this clonotype: A junction boundary mismatches the germline segment, possibly from a read error. The J gene is TRBJ1-3, the V gene TRBV7-7, with a tentative D call TRBD1 (5 bases). CDR3 length: 15 residues. The germline V gene encodes CDR1 SSHAT and CDR2 FNYEAQ (reference sequence). CDR3 residues: CASSSSAGDGNTIYF. The CDR3 nucleotides read TGTGCTAGCAGCTCAAGTGCCGGGGACGGAAACACCATATATTTT. The entire variable domain, with the rest obtained from reference TRBV7-7 and TRBJ1-3, is as follows: GAGVSQSPRYKVTKRGQDVTLRCDPISSHATLYWYQQALGQGPEFLTYFNYEAQPDKSGLPSDRFSAERPEGSISTLTIQRTEQRDSAMYRCASSSSAGDGNTIYFGEGSWLTVV.

In its sample, this clonotype was seen a few times. This chain connects TRBV25-1 to TRBJ1-3, with D possibly being TRBD1 (5 bases). Per the germline V gene, CDR1 is MGHDK and CDR2 is SYGVNS. The CDR3 contains 12 residues. V was trimmed by 6 bases and J by 4 bases, leaving 7 bases between them. This CDR3 is CASRGGGNTIYF. CDR3 in DNA: TGTGCCAGCAGGGGGGGAGGAAACACCATATATTTT.

This clonotype has only a few counts. The rearrangement uses TRBV7-2 and TRBJ1-5, with D hard to call. The CDR3 runs to 15 residues. Germline values: CDR1 SGHTA, CDR2 FQGNSA. The germline V and J ends were trimmed by 3 bases and 3 bases, with 12 bases remaining between them. The CDR3 DNA sequence: TGTGCCAGCAGCTTGGGATTTTTCGCCAATCAGCCCCAGCATTTT. It codes for CASSLGFFANQPQHF.

This clonotype was counted only a few times. V is TRBV5-1 and J is TRBJ2-7; D could derive from TRBD1 or TRBD2 (6 bases each). Germline V lookup: CDR1 SGHRS, CDR2 YFSETQ. The V end was cut by 7 bases, the J end by 5 bases, with 19 bases between. The CDR3 runs 14 residues. The CDR3 sequence is CASPRQAGGDEQYV. DNA of the CDR3: TGCGCCAGCCCCAGACAGGCCGGGGGCGACGAGCAGTACGTC.

The V gene is TRBV27, the J gene TRBJ2-3; 11 nucleotides align to TRBD2. Germline V CDR1 and CDR2: MNHEY, SMNVEV (reference sequence). After removal of 3 bases from V and 7 bases from J, the junction contained 3 bases not matched to a gene. The CDR3 extends over 14 amino acids. This CDR3 reads CASSFSSGGNTQYF. Written as DNA, the CDR3 is TGTGCCAGCAGTTTCTCTAGCGGGGGGAATACGCAGTATTTT.

This clonotype was detected a few times. This chain uses TRBV5-1 with TRBJ2-7; 8 bases align to TRBD1. The CDR3 consists of 13 residues. Unmatched junction bases numbered 6, after V lost 4 bases and J lost 6 bases. The germline gives CDR1 SGHRS, CDR2 YFSETQ. In nucleotides, the CDR3 is TGCGCCAGCAGCACCGACAGGGGAGCCGAGCAGTACTTC. This codes for CASSTDRGAEQYF. The variable domain in full, completed from reference TRBV5-1 and TRBJ2-7, reads KAGVTQTPRYLIKTRGQQVTLSCSPISGHRSVSWYQQTPGQGLQFLFEYFSETQRNKGNFPGRFSGRQFSNSRSEMNVSTLELGDSALYLCASSTDRGAEQYFGPGTRLTVT.

The chain recombines TRBV29-1 with TRBJ1-4, with 7 bases identical to TRBD1. CDR3 size: 15 residues. Trimming cost V 3 bases and J 12 bases; bases outside gene matches: 16. Germline CDR1 is SQVTM and CDR2 is ANQGSEA. CDR3 residues: CSVEGSRGGPGELFF. The CDR3 nucleotides read TGCAGCGTTGAGGGGTCAAGAGGGGGCCCTGGGGAACTGTTTTTT.

This chain joins TRBV5-5 and TRBJ1-1; D perhaps matches TRBD1 (5 bases). V dropped 4 bases and J dropped 0 bases, with 16 bases sitting between them. Looked up from germline, CDR1 is SGHKS and CDR2 is YYEKEE (reference sequence). The CDR3 is made up of 16 amino acids. In DNA form, the CDR3 reads TGTGCCAGCAGCCTTAGGCAGACAGCGATGAACACTGAAGCTTTCTTT. Translation: CASSLRQTAMNTEAFF.

There are a few counts of this clonotype. The chain carries TRBV7-9 and TRBJ2-7; D uncertain. Trimming removed 1 base from V and 0 bases from J, with 16 bases in between. This CDR3 spans 17 amino acids. Looked up from germline, CDR1 is SEHNR and CDR2 is FQNEAQ (reference sequence). CDR3 sequence: CASSLERLVKSSYEQYF. The CDR3 DNA reads as TGTGCCAGCAGCTTAGAGAGGTTGGTGAAGAGCTCCTACGAGCAGTACTTC.

This clonotype was counted between two and nine times. The CDR3 nucleotides read TGTGCCAGCAGCCCGGGGACAGGGGCTTCTTTCCACACCTTC. This gives the protein CASSPGTGASFHTF. The rearrangement uses TRBV5-6 and TRBJ1-2; 10 nucleotides agree with TRBD1. Germline CDR1 is SGHDT and CDR2 is YYEEEE. The trim removed 4 bases at V and 12 bases at J, leaving 12 bases unmatched. The CDR3 extends over 14 amino acids. Filled out from reference TRBV5-6 and TRBJ1-2, the complete variable domain reads DAGVTQSPTHLIKTRGQQVTLRCSPKSGHDTVSWYQQALGQGPQFIFQYYEEEERQRGNFPDRFSGHQFPNYSSELNVNALLLGDSALYLCASSPGTGASFHTFGSGTRLTVV.

The chain combines TRBV12-3 or TRBV12-4 with TRBJ2-1, with 8 bases matching TRBD1. The CDR3 sequence is 15 residues long. Unmatched junction bases numbered 6, after V lost 6 bases and J lost 2 bases. This chain's CDR3 is CASSHRGITYNEQFF. The DNA for the CDR3 is TGTGCCAGCAGCCACAGGGGGATTACCTACAATGAGCAGTTCTTC.

V is TRBV15 and J is TRBJ2-7; D uncertain. V gave up 0 bases and J gave up 4 bases, with 10 bases separating them. This CDR3 spans 14 amino acids. Looked up from germline, CDR1 is LNHNV and CDR2 is YYDKDF (reference sequence). CDR3 nucleotides: TGTGCCACCAGCAGAGACAGGATATCTTACGAGCAGTACTTC. Its translation: CATSRDRISYEQYF.

This clonotype showed up many times. The V gene is TRBV7-2, the J gene TRBJ2-3; 11 positions match TRBD2. V was clipped by 3 bases and J by 5 bases; unmatched bases: 4. From germline, CDR1 is SGHTA and CDR2 FQGNSA. This CDR3 is 15 amino acids long. The CDR3 loop is CASSFSGGALDTQYF. The CDR3 DNA reads TGTGCCAGCAGCTTTAGCGGGGGGGCCCTAGATACGCAGTATTTT.

The genes are TRBV4-2 and TRBJ1-3, with D unclear. The length of the CDR3 is 16 residues. V lost 3 bases, J lost 2 bases, and 14 bases lay in between. CDR1 is LGHNA and CDR2 is YNFKEQ in the germline V gene. CDR3 bases: TGTGCCAGCAGCCAGGGCGGCCCGGAACCTGGAAACACCATATATTTT. Protein sequence: CASSQGGPEPGNTIYF.

This clonotype was seen more than once but under ten times. The V gene is TRBV7-7, the J gene TRBJ2-5; D may match TRBD1 or TRBD2 (6 bases each). Germline V gene lookup returns CDR1 SSHAT and CDR2 FNYEAQ (reference sequence). The CDR3 has 15 residues. V was shortened by 0 bases and J by 2 bases, with 10 bases between the two germline ends. CDR3 region: CASSLAQGGQETQYF. The CDR3 DNA follows: TGTGCCAGCAGCTTAGCACAGGGAGGTCAAGAGACCCAGTACTTC.

This rearrangement joins TRBV28 to TRBJ2-7, with TRBD2 matching over 11 bases. J gave up 4 bases and V 5 bases, and 7 bases lay outside the gene matches. Germline values: CDR1 MDHEN, CDR2 SYDVKM. The CDR3 extends over 15 amino acids. The CDR3: CASSPGTSGRYEQYV. The CDR3 nucleotides read TGTGCCAGCAGTCCCGGGACTAGCGGTCGGTACGAGCAGTACGTC.

This clonotype was seen only a few times. The chain combines TRBV10-3 with TRBJ2-7; 14 bases match TRBD2. V trimming: 8 bases; J trimming: 5 bases; junction bases outside the gene matches: 5. The CDR3 extends over 14 amino acids. Germline CDR1 ENHRY, CDR2 SYGVKD. The CDR3 here is CAIARTSGGHEQYF. The CDR3 DNA reads TGTGCCATCGCCCGGACTAGCGGGGGGCACGAGCAGTACTTC.

The rearrangement joins TRBV24-1 to TRBJ2-7; 8 nucleotides match TRBD1. The CDR3 has 18 amino acids. Germline-derived CDR1 and CDR2 are KGHDR and SFDVKD. The junction had 12 bases not matched to a gene; V was cut back by 3 bases and J by 0 bases. CDR3 sequence: CATSDPRDRGRSSYEQYF. The DNA of the CDR3 is TGTGCCACCAGTGATCCCCGAGACAGGGGCCGGAGCTCCTACGAGCAGTACTTC.

J is TRBJ1-3 and V is TRBV7-2; 8 nucleotides align to TRBD1. The J segment lost 4 bases and the V segment lost 5 bases, leaving 16 bases of the junction unmatched. CDR3 length: 18 amino acids. The germline V gene has CDR1 SGHTA and CDR2 FQGNSA. The CDR3 sequence: CASSQLGRGLGGGNTIYF. The CDR3 DNA follows: TGTGCCAGCAGCCAGTTGGGCAGGGGGCTAGGAGGAGGAAACACCATATATTTT.

This clonotype showed up just a few times. The chain combines TRBV20-1 with TRBJ2-3; 9 bases line up with TRBD2. Germline V CDR1 and CDR2: DFQATT, SNEGSKA (reference sequence). CDR3 size: 16 residues. V was clipped by 0 bases and J by 2 bases; unmatched bases: 6. CDR3 nucleotides: TGCAGTGCTAGAGATGGTGCGGGGGGGATCACAGATACGCAGTATTTT. This codes for CSARDGAGGITDTQYF.

The V and J genes are TRBV7-2 and TRBJ1-6; no reliable D call. Germline CDR1 and CDR2: SGHTA and FQGNSA. The CDR3 totals 17 residues. V gave up 3 bases and J gave up 9 bases, with 21 bases separating them. DNA of the CDR3: TGTGCCAGCAGCTTGCTCCCGGGCTTGGGTGTGGGTTCACCCCTCCACTTT. This gives the protein CASSLLPGLGVGSPLHF.

This clonotype was found a few times. The V gene is TRBV5-1, the J gene TRBJ1-5; D is undetermined. The germline gives CDR1 SGHRS, CDR2 YFSETQ. V gave up 0 bases and J gave up 3 bases, with 7 bases separating them. This CDR3 is built from 14 residues. CDR3 nucleotide sequence: TGCGCCAGCAGCTTGGCTGGGGACAATCAGCCCCAGCATTTT. It codes for CASSLAGDNQPQHF.